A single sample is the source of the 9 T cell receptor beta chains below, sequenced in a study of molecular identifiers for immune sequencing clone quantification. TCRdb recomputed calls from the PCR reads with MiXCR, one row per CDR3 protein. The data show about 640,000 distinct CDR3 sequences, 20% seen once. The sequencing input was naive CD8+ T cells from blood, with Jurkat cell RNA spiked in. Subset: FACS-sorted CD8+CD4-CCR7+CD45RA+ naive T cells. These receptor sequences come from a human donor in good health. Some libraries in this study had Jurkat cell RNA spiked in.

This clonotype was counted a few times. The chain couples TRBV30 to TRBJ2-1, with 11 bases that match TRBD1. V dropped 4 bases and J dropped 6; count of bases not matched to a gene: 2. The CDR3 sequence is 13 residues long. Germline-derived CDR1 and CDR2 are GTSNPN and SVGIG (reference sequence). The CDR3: CAWMGTGGNEQFF. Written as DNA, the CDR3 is TGTGCCTGGATGGGGACAGGGGGCAATGAGCAGTTCTTC.

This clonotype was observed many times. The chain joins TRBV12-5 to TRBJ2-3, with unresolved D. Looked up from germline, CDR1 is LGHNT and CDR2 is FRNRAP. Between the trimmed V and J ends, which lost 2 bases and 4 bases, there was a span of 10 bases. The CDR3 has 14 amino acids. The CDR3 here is CASGLSGSADTQYF. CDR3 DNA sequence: TGTGCTAGTGGTTTGTCGGGTTCGGCAGATACGCAGTATTTT.

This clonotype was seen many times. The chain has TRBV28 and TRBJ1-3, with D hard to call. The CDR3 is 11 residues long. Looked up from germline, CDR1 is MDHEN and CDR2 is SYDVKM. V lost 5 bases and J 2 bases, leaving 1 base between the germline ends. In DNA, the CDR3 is TGTGCCAGCAGTACTGGAAACACCATATATTTT. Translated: CASSTGNTIYF.

CDR3 region: CSASMAGGPLNIQYF. The CDR3 DNA sequence: TGCAGTGCTAGCATGGCGGGAGGGCCGTTAAACATTCAGTACTTC. The chain couples TRBV20-1 to TRBJ2-4, with TRBD2 matching over 9 bases. The V gene's germline CDR1 is DFQATT and CDR2 SNEGSKA (reference sequence). This CDR3 has 15 amino acids. J was trimmed by 6 bases and V by 3 bases; bases with no gene match: 9.

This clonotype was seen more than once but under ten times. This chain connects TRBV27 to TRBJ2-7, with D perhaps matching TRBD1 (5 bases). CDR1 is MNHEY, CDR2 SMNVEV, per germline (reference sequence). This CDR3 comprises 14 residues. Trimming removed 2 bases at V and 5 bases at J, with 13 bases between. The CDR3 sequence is CASSLGPGSHEQYF. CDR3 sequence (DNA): TGTGCCAGCAGTTTAGGTCCAGGGTCCCACGAGCAGTACTTC.

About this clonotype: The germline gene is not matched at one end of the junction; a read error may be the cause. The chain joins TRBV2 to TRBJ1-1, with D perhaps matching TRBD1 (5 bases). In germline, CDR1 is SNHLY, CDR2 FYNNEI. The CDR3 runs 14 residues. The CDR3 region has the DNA TGTGCCGGCAGGGAGGGACGGATGAACACTGAAGCTTTCTTT. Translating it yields CAGREGRMNTEAFF. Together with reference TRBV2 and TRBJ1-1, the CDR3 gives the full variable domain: EPEVTQTPSHQVTQMGQEVILRCVPISNHLYFYWYRQILGQKVEFLVSFYNNEISEKSEIFDDQFSVERPDGSNFTLKIRSTKLEDSAMYFCAGREGRMNTEAFFGQGTRLTVV.

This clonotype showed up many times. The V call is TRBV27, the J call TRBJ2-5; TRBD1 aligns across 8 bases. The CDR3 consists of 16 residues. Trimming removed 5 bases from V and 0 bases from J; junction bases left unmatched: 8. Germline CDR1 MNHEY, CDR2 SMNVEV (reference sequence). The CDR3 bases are TGTGCCAGCAGTATACAGGGGGTTGGTTACCAAGAGACCCAGTACTTC. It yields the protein CASSIQGVGYQETQYF.

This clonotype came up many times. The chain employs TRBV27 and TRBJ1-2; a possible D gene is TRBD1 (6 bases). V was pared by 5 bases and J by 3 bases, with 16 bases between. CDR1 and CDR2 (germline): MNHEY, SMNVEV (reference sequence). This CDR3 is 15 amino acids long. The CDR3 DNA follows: TGTGCCAGCAGTCCCTCCCCGGGGGCAGACTATGGCTACACCTTC. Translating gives CASSPSPGADYGYTF.

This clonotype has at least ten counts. The CDR3 is CASSLVQGWTEAFF. In DNA form, the CDR3 reads TGTGCCAGCAGCTTGGTGCAGGGGTGGACTGAAGCTTTCTTT. The chain combines TRBV5-8 with TRBJ1-1, with D possibly TRBD1 on 6 matching bases. Germline CDR1 reads SGHTS; CDR2 reads YDEGEE. The V and J ends lost 0 bases and 5 bases respectively, with 11 bases between them. CDR3 length: 14 residues.